Detailed here is one TCR beta chain. Germline V gene data show CDR1 as MDHEN and CDR2 as SYDVKM. The CDR3 spans 15 residues. Trimming removed 5 bases from V and 0 bases from J; junction bases left unmatched: 5. This entry belongs to a study of shared clonotypes between healthy human individuals. Naive CD8 cells, CD45RO-negative and positively selected for CCR7, excluded terminally differentiated effector memory CD45RA+ cells. Sequenced by immunoSEQ multiplex PCR; TCRdb stores in-frame clones only, minus some. The sample has around 560,000 clones; approximately 95% are singletons. The rearrangement uses TRBV28 and TRBJ2-7; 9 nucleotides match TRBD2. Sequencing was done on a sample of naive CD8+ T cells sorted from blood. The sequence was collected from a young woman in good health. The CDR3 sequence: CASSNIAGASYEQYF. The CDR3 nucleotides read TGTGCCAGCAGTAATATAGCGGGAGCCTCCTACGAGCAGTACTTC.